A selection of T cell receptor beta chains follows, all from one sample in a study of shared clonotypes between healthy human individuals. The method was immunoSEQ multiplex PCR; TCRdb's version includes in-frame clones alone and lacks a portion of them. The sample has a few hundred thousand clones; 75% to 80% are singletons. Input material: PBMCs. The receptors originated from a woman aged 40-49 years in good health. Some clones in this sample may be carry-over from other donors' samples. Each CDR3 is given with its conserved first and last residue. The order of the fields is V gene, J gene, clone size, D gene, CDR3 length, CDR3 DNA, CDR3 protein. The D gene is left open where the match is weak. Expanded clones get a size class; other rows say once, few or many, or leave the size out.

TRBV4-3	TRBJ1-2	.	TRBD1	16	TGCGCCAGCAGCCAAGATAGGGGGACAGTAACGGGTGGCTACACCTTC	CASSQDRGTVTGGYTF
TRBV5-5	TRBJ2-7	few	TRBD1	14	TGTGCCAGCAGAAGCGGGACAGGGGGCTACGAGCAGTACTTC	CASRSGTGGYEQYF
TRBV28	TRBJ1-5	many	TRBD1	15	TGTGCCAGCAGTACCCCCGGACAGGTCGATCAGCCCCAGCATTTT	CASSTPGQVDQPQHF
TRBV4-3	TRBJ2-1	many	TRBD2	16	TGCGCCAGCAGCCAAACCGGGACTAGCCGCAACAATGAGCAGTTCTTC	CASSQTGTSRNNEQFF
TRBV7-9	TRBJ2-7	.	.	13	TGTGCCAGCAGCCCGGACGGCTCCTACGAGCAGTACTTC	CASSPDGSYEQYF
TRBV7-2	TRBJ2-7	.	TRBD2	17	TGTGCCAGCAGCTTGCCCTTGGGAGGACTAGCGGGTTACGAGCAGTACTTC	CASSLPLGGLAGYEQYF
TRBV5-1	TRBJ2-7	.	.	16	TGCGCCAGCAGCTTGGATACTAGCCGTATCCCCTACGAGCAGTACTTC	CASSLDTSRIPYEQYF
TRBV6-1	TRBJ2-7	.	.	14	TGTGCCAGCAGTCCCGAAGCGGGTTCCTACGAGCAGTACTTC	CASSPEAGSYEQYF
TRBV2	TRBJ2-5	once	.	17	TGTGCCAGCAGTGAAAGTTTCGTGGGGCTAGCCGCCGAGACCCAGTACTTC	CASSESFVGLAAETQYF
TRBV30	TRBJ2-5	.	.	12	TGTGCCTGGAGTGTAGTGCAAGAGACCCAGTACTTC	CAWSVVQETQYF
TRBV2	TRBJ1-5	.	.	16	TGTGCCAGCAGTGCCGACGGGCAGGGTAGCAATCAGCCCCAGCATTTT	CASSADGQGSNQPQHF
TRBV9	TRBJ2-5	few	TRBD2	17	TGTGCCAGCAGCGTGGTTGGACTAGCGGGTACGGGGGAGACCCAGTACTTC	CASSVVGLAGTGETQYF
TRBV7-2	TRBJ1-2	.	.	13	TGTGCCAGCAGCTTATACGAGGGTCATGGCTACACCTTC	CASSLYEGHGYTF
TRBV28	TRBJ1-2	.	.	12	TGTGCCAGCAACATAGGGAACTATGGCTACACCTTC	CASNIGNYGYTF
TRBV7-8	TRBJ1-2	.	.	15	TGTGCCAGCAGCTTGATGGGGGGTTGGAACTATGGCTACACCTTC	CASSLMGGWNYGYTF
TRBV27	TRBJ2-7	.	.	15	TGTGCCAGCAGTTTAACGTGGGCAGGGAGCTACGAGCAGTACTTC	CASSLTWAGSYEQYF
TRBV11-2	TRBJ2-5	.	TRBD1	12	TGTGCCAGCAGCAAACAGGGGGGGACCCAGTACTTC	CASSKQGGTQYF
TRBV5-1	TRBJ2-1	.	TRBD2	15	TGCGCCAGCAGCTTCAGACTAGCGGGAGAGCATGAGCAGTTCTTC	CASSFRLAGEHEQFF
TRBV30	TRBJ1-2	.	TRBD1	14	TGTGCCTGGAGTCCTGACAGGGGGGACTATGGCTACACCTTC	CAWSPDRGDYGYTF
TRBV28	TRBJ2-7	once	TRBD1	13	TGTGCCAGCAAACGGGACAGCCCCTACGAGCAGTACTTC	CASKRDSPYEQYF
TRBV4-1	TRBJ2-5	.	TRBD2	18	TGCGCCAGCAGCCAAAGGGTTTTGCCGGGAGGAGGGCGGGAGACCCAGTACTTC	CASSQRVLPGGGRETQYF
TRBV11-2	TRBJ2-7	.	TRBD2	15	TGTGCCAGCAGCCCAGCGGGAGTCCTATCCCACGAGCAGTACTTC	CASSPAGVLSHEQYF
TRBV28	TRBJ2-2	.	.	14	TGTGCCAGCAGTTTAGGACAGAACACCGGGGAGCTGTTTTTT	CASSLGQNTGELFF
TRBV6-1	TRBJ2-1	.	.	11	TGTGCCATAGCGTATTACAATGAGCAGTTCTTC	CAIAYYNEQFF
TRBV6-1	TRBJ1-5	.	TRBD1	15	TGTGCCAGCCAGCGTGACAGGGAAGCGGGATCGCCCCAGCATTTT	CASQRDREAGSPQHF
TRBV10-3	TRBJ2-6	.	.	19	TGTGCCATCAGTGAGTCGGCAGGGCAATGGGGTTCTGGGGCCAACGTCCTGACTTTC	CAISESAGQWGSGANVLTF
TRBV11-3	TRBJ1-1	.	.	12	TGTGCCAGCAGCCCAGGGACGGGGCGGGCTTTCTTT	CASSPGTGRAFF
TRBV28	TRBJ2-7	.	.	16	TGTGCCAGCAGTAGCATCGGGGGCGGAACCCTCTACGAGCAGTACTTC	CASSSIGGGTLYEQYF
TRBV6-6	TRBJ1-5	.	TRBD1	15	TGTGCCAGCAGTTACCGGGGGACAGGGGATCAGCCCCAGCATTTT	CASSYRGTGDQPQHF
TRBV27	TRBJ2-7	.	.	14	TGTGCCAGCAGTTTTAGTCTGGGAGAATACGAGCAGTACTTC	CASSFSLGEYEQYF
TRBV5-1	TRBJ2-7	.	TRBD1	14	TGCGCCAGCAGCCCGGACAGGGCACCCTACGAGCAGTACTTC	CASSPDRAPYEQYF
TRBV7-9	TRBJ1-2	.	.	13	TGTGCCAGCAGCTTATCCTGGACTTATGGCTACACCTTC	CASSLSWTYGYTF
TRBV5-4	TRBJ2-7	.	TRBD2	17	TGTGCCAGCAGCTCCCCGGGACTAGCGGGAGGGTTCTACGAGCAGTACTTC	CASSSPGLAGGFYEQYF